The clone carrying this T cell receptor (beta chain) was counted once. This record comes from a study of PD-L1 blockade in urothelial cancer. On the study more broadly: Patients' atezolizumab regimen, 1,200 mg intravenously every 3 weeks, began in 2014. The authors examined blood 3 weeks (second dose) and 6 weeks after treatment start. Each blood sample yielded a median of roughly 150,000 T cells.

Time point: pretreatment peripheral blood. Patients' urothelial carcinoma was locally advanced or metastatic. Trimming pared 5 bases from V and 0 bases from J, leaving 18 bases between. The CDR3 sequence is 17 residues long. Germline V CDR1 and CDR2: SGHNT, YENEEA. Here immunoSEQ multiplex PCR was the method, and the copy in TCRdb shows in-frame clones only, minus some. The repertoire has around 50,000 clones, 75% to 90% of them found once; the top ten carry approximately 1.3%. The receptor comes from a man between 50 and 59 years old with urothelial cancer. The gene calls are TRBV11-3 and TRBJ2-3; weak D call: TRBD2 (7 bases). The specimen was PBMCs, collected around atezolizumab (anti-PD-L1) treatment. The CDR3 here is CASSPRTRGGSTDTQYF. The DNA of the CDR3 is TGTGCCAGCAGCCCCCGGACTAGGGGGGGGAGCACAGATACGCAGTATTTT.